Listed below are T cell receptor beta chains from one sample, sequenced in a study of T cell responses to AZD1222 COVID-19 vaccine. Repertoires were generated with immunoSEQ multiplex PCR, while TCRdb's copy carries only in-frame clones and drops some. The sample carries approximately 80,000 clones, approximately 90% recorded once. Sequenced here: peripheral blood, sampled on day 0 of AZD1222 vaccination. The receptors here all came from an adult in good health. CDR3s include the opening cysteine and the closing phenylalanine or tryptophan. A D gene is named only where the DNA matches it firmly. For some rows the clone size is stated as once, few or many, or as a class when expanded; others skip it.

D gene	J gene	V gene	clone size	CDR3 length	CDR3 DNA	CDR3 protein
TRBD2	TRBJ2-3	TRBV27	-	17	TGTGCCAGCAGTTTAATGGCTAGCGGGAGGATCACAGATACGCAGTATTTT	CASSLMASGRITDTQYF
-	TRBJ2-2	TRBV6-2/TRBV6-3	-	13	TGTGCCAGCAGGTACTATTATGCCGGGGAGCTGTTTTTT	CASRYYYAGELFF
-	TRBJ1-4	TRBV7-9	-	16	TGTGCCAGCAGCCGCTTGGCAGTTGCAACTAATGAAAAACTGTTTTTT	CASSRLAVATNEKLFF
TRBD2	TRBJ2-2	TRBV5-1	-	15	TGCGCCAGCAGCCTGAGCGGGAGGGCCTCAGGGGAGCTGTTTTTT	CASSLSGRASGELFF
-	TRBJ1-1	TRBV6-5	-	15	TGTGCCAGCAAAGGGACTGGTGGGGTGAACACTGAAGCTTTCTTT	CASKGTGGVNTEAFF
-	TRBJ2-7	TRBV27	-	12	TGTGCCAGCAGTCCCTTAGGGTACGAGCAGTACTTC	CASSPLGYEQYF
TRBD1	TRBJ2-2	TRBV25-1	-	14	TGTGCCAGCAGTGGACAGGGTGGCACCGGGGAGCTGTTTTTT	CASSGQGGTGELFF
-	TRBJ2-5	TRBV15	-	14	TGTGCCACCAGCAAAGCTAGCGAGCAAGAGACCCAGTACTTC	CATSKASEQETQYF
-	TRBJ2-3	TRBV29-1	-	12	TGCAGCGTTGATAGAAGCACAGATACGCAGTATTTT	CSVDRSTDTQYF
TRBD1	TRBJ2-7	TRBV19	-	14	TGTGCCAGTAGTAATCCAGGGGGCTCCTACGAGCAGTACTTC	CASSNPGGSYEQYF
-	TRBJ2-7	TRBV7-9	few	13	TGTGCCAGCAGCCAGGGGGGCACCTACGAGCAGTACTTC	CASSQGGTYEQYF
-	TRBJ2-1	TRBV4-2	-	15	TGTGCCAGCAGCCAAGAGGGGCTCCCCGTAGATGAGCAGTTCTTC	CASSQEGLPVDEQFF
TRBD1	TRBJ2-7	TRBV5-1	-	16	TGCGCCAGCAGCTTGGCCTTTGGGACAGGGAGAAGCGAGCAGTACTTC	CASSLAFGTGRSEQYF
TRBD2	TRBJ2-5	TRBV28	-	16	TGTGCCAGCACCGCGGACCGAGCGGGAGGTCAAGAGACCCAGTACTTC	CASTADRAGGQETQYF
TRBD2	TRBJ2-5	TRBV28	-	15	TGTGCCAGCACCGACCGACTAGCGGGACTGGAGACCCAGTACTTC	CASTDRLAGLETQYF
-	TRBJ2-2	TRBV28	-	15	TGTGCCAGCATCCTGGGCGGGGCGAACACCGGGGAGCTGTTTTTT	CASILGGANTGELFF
-	TRBJ2-2	TRBV6-6	many	14	TGTGCCAGCAGACTCTACCAGAACACCGGGGAGCTGTTTTTT	CASRLYQNTGELFF
TRBD1	TRBJ2-7	TRBV6-5	-	15	TGTGCCAGCTCTCCCTCGAGACAGGGGTCCCACGAGCAGTACTTC	CASSPSRQGSHEQYF
TRBD2	TRBJ2-7	TRBV27	-	14	TGTGCCACCAGTCGTGGGCTAGCGGATTACGAGCAGTACTTC	CATSRGLADYEQYF
-	TRBJ2-1	TRBV7-9	-	14	TGTGCCAGCAGCTTAACAGGGAACCACAATGAGCAGTTCTTC	CASSLTGNHNEQFF
TRBD2	TRBJ2-2	TRBV19	-	13	TGTGCCAGTACGACTAGCGGCGCCGGGGAGCTGTTTTTT	CASTTSGAGELFF
-	TRBJ2-3	TRBV12-3/TRBV12-4	-	12	TGTGCCAGCAGTGGACAGTCCGATACGCAGTATTTT	CASSGQSDTQYF
-	TRBJ1-2	TRBV7-2	once	13	TGTGCCAGCAGCTTCGGAGCTAACTATGGCTACACCTTC	CASSFGANYGYTF
-	TRBJ2-7	TRBV11-2	-	14	TGTGCCAGCAGCCCCCGGGAGCGGACCAGCGAGCAGTACTTC	CASSPRERTSEQYF
TRBD2	TRBJ2-1	TRBV4-3	-	16	TGCGCCAGCAGCCAAGATCCAGCGGGAGGTCAGAATGAGCAGTTCTTC	CASSQDPAGGQNEQFF
-	TRBJ2-7	TRBV9	-	15	TGTGCCAGCAGCCGACAGGCGGTAAGCTCCTACGAGCAGTACTTC	CASSRQAVSSYEQYF
-	TRBJ1-2	TRBV7-9	-	13	TGTGCCAGCAGCCCCAACCCCAGGAATGGCTACACCTTC	CASSPNPRNGYTF